The source of this T cell receptor (beta chain) is a study of shared clonotypes between healthy human individuals. Profiled with immunoSEQ multiplex PCR; TCRdb holds only in-frame clones, not every one. The table records 2.3 million or so clones, over 85% of them present only once. CDR1 and CDR2 from the germline V gene are SGHNT and YYREEE (reference sequence). This CDR3 has 13 amino acids. Trimming took off 2 bases at V and 5 bases at J, with 11 bases between the two ends. Sequencing was done on a sample of naive CD4+ T cells from PBMCs. Subset reported: CD45RA+ positively selected. The receptor was derived from a man younger than 35 in good health. Some clones in this sample may be carry-over from other donors' samples. The chain links TRBV5-4 to TRBJ2-7; D is tentatively TRBD1 or TRBD2 (6 bases each). CDR3 bases: TGTGCCAGCAGCTTTCCGGGGGCTGACGAGCAGTACTTC. Protein sequence: CASSFPGADEQYF. Based on the CDR3 plus reference TRBV5-4 and TRBJ2-7, the full variable domain is ETGVTQSPTHLIKTRGQQVTLRCSSQSGHNTVSWYQQALGQGPQFIFQYYREEENGRGNFPPRFSGLQFPNYSSELNVNALELDDSALYLCASSFPGADEQYFGPGTRLTVT.